The rows below give T cell receptor beta chains drawn from one sample of a study of T-cell reconstitution after alpha-beta-depleted transplantation in children. TCRdb passed the PCR reads through MiXCR, listing each CDR3 protein once. The sample includes around 300,000 distinct CDR3 sequences, around a tenth of them seen just once. Sequences were derived from PBMCs, sampled before TCRalphabeta/CD19-depleted stem cell transplant. The receptors stem from a boy less than two years old with acute myeloid leukemia, due to receive a stem cell transplant. Each CDR3 is given with its conserved first and last residue. The order of the fields is J gene, D gene, clone size, V gene, CDR3 protein, CDR3 DNA. D genes are given only for firm matches. Not every row has a clone size; where given, it reads once, few, many or a size class.

>TRBJ1-4|NA|many|TRBV4-2
CASSQEGLNEKLFF
TGTGCCAGCAGCCAAGAGGGCCTTAATGAAAAACTGTTTTTT
>TRBJ2-2|TRBD2|many|TRBV3-1
CASSPSSGTTGELFF
TGTGCCAGCAGCCCCTCTAGCGGGACCACCGGGGAGCTGTTTTTT
>TRBJ1-6|TRBD1|many|TRBV20-1
CSARDGDRRYNSPLHF
TGCAGTGCTAGAGATGGGGACAGGCGCTATAATTCACCCCTCCACTTT
>TRBJ1-2|TRBD1|many|TRBV4-1
CASSLPTGTGVSYTF
TGCGCCAGCAGCCTTCCTACCGGGACAGGGGTGAGCTACACCTTC
>TRBJ2-7|NA|NA|TRBV6-2/TRBV6-3
CASGGGIYEQYF
TGTGCCAGCGGAGGAGGGATCTACGAGCAGTACTTC
>TRBJ2-3|TRBD1|NA|TRBV7-9
CASSLVDRVDTDTQYF
TGTGCCAGCAGCTTAGTGGACAGGGTGGACACAGATACGCAGTATTTT
>TRBJ2-4|NA|few|TRBV7-9
CASSFGGGKNIQYF
TGTGCCAGCAGCTTTGGGGGCGGCAAAAACATTCAGTACTTC
>TRBJ2-5|NA|NA|TRBV10-3
CAISDPRAGRETQYF
TGTGCCATCAGTGACCCTCGGGCAGGACGAGAGACCCAGTACTTC
>TRBJ2-7|NA|many|TRBV10-3
CAISVTGSYEQYF
TGTGCCATCAGTGTGACGGGTTCCTACGAGCAGTACTTC
>TRBJ1-6|NA|many|TRBV18
CASSPNYNSPLHF
TGTGCCAGCTCACCGAACTATAATTCACCCCTCCACTTT
>TRBJ2-2|TRBD2|many|TRBV28
CASSPRTSTGELFF
TGTGCCAGCAGTCCTCGGACTAGTACCGGGGAGCTGTTTTTT
>TRBJ2-7|NA|many|TRBV20-1
CSARGGFSYEQYF
TGCAGTGCTAGAGGCGGATTCTCCTACGAGCAGTACTTC
>TRBJ1-5|NA|many|TRBV20-1
CSVKGRVPSGPQHF
TGCAGTGTTAAAGGCCGGGTCCCCTCGGGGCCCCAGCATTTT
>TRBJ1-5|TRBD1|many|TRBV7-2
CASSPGTGANNQPQHF
TGTGCCAGCAGCCCGGGGACAGGGGCCAACAATCAGCCCCAGCATTTT
>TRBJ1-5|TRBD1|NA|TRBV12-3/TRBV12-4
CASRAGTGGRYSNQPQHF
TGTGCCAGCAGAGCCGGGACAGGAGGCCGATATAGCAATCAGCCCCAGCATTTT
>TRBJ2-2|TRBD1|once|TRBV5-1
CAGSLLSGTGRVGELFF
TGCGCCGGCAGCTTGCTATCCGGGACAGGTCGGGTCGGGGAGCTGTTTTTT
>TRBJ2-3|NA|few|TRBV19
CASSPLVGASITDTQYF
TGTGCCAGTAGCCCTCTCGTTGGGGCATCAATCACAGATACGCAGTATTTT
>TRBJ2-3|TRBD2|many|TRBV28
CASKGTRGADTQYF
TGTGCCAGCAAGGGGACTAGGGGCGCAGATACGCAGTATTTT
>TRBJ2-7|TRBD2|NA|TRBV7-2
CASSLTKLAGGAEQYF
TGTGCCAGCAGCTTAACTAAACTAGCGGGAGGTGCCGAGCAGTACTTC
>TRBJ2-7|TRBD1|few|TRBV4-2
CASSQEVQGAYEQYF
TGTGCCAGCAGCCAAGAAGTCCAGGGGGCCTACGAGCAGTACTTC
>TRBJ2-7|TRBD1|NA|TRBV28
CASRYRQGIYEQYF
TGTGCCAGCAGATACCGACAGGGGATCTACGAGCAGTACTTC
>TRBJ2-7|TRBD2|many|TRBV12-3/TRBV12-4
CASRGGGRHEQYF
TGTGCCAGCAGGGGCGGGGGGCGCCACGAGCAGTACTTC